Reported below is one T cell receptor (beta chain). The entry originates in a study of CD8 T cells in Susac syndrome. About 0.5 to 1 ug RNA was reverse transcribed with random hexamers. A single record per CDR3 protein comes from TCRdb applying MiXCR to the immunoSEQ multiplex PCR reads. The sample records some 400,000 distinct CDR3 sequences, 85% being singletons. Trimming cost V 0 bases and J 8 bases, with 3 bases left between them. The CDR3 sequence is 11 residues long. Germline loops: CDR1 SGHRS, CDR2 YFSETQ. The gene calls are TRBV5-1 and TRBJ1-3; no reliable D call. The TCR was taken from a human donor with multiple sclerosis. The sequenced sample consisted of CD8+ T cells from PBMCs. CDR3 amino acids: CASSLGHTIYF. CDR3 nucleotide sequence: TGCGCCAGCAGCTTGGGTCACACCATATATTTT.